These 20 T cell receptor beta chains were all obtained from the same sample, sequenced in a study of resident and recirculating memory T cells in vitiligo. Clones were sequenced by immunoSEQ multiplex PCR, and TCRdb holds only the in-frame ones, with some missing. The repertoire holds tens of thousands of clones, with more than 85% as singletons. The sample comprised blood. The receptors were gathered from a male donor with vitiligo.

The rearrangement joins TRBV19 to TRBJ1-1; D ambiguous. This CDR3 spans 14 amino acids. CDR1 LNHDA and CDR2 SQIVND come from the germline V gene (reference sequence). The V and J ends lost 2 bases and 5 bases respectively, with 12 bases between them. CDR3 DNA sequence: TGTGCCAGTAGTATATTTACAGAAAGAACTGAAGCTTTCTTT. Translation gives CASSIFTERTEAFF. The full variable domain, rest sourced from reference TRBV19 and TRBJ1-1, is DGGITQSPKYLFRKEGQNVTLSCEQNLNHDAMYWYRQDPGQGLRLIYYSQIVNDFQKGDIAEGYSVSREKKESFPLTVTSAQKNPTAFYLCASSIFTERTEAFFGQGTRLTVV.

The chain carries TRBV5-6 and TRBJ1-5; tentative D call: TRBD1 (6 bases). The ends were cut back, 4 bases at V and 7 bases at J, with 15 bases in the middle. CDR1 is SGHDT, CDR2 YYEEEE, per germline. The CDR3 has 14 amino acids. CDR3 sequence: CASSGGPTDQPQHF. CDR3 DNA sequence: TGTGCCAGCAGCGGGGGCCCGACCGACCAGCCCCAGCATTTT.

The chain employs TRBV6-5 and TRBJ2-7, with 9 bases aligning to TRBD2. The CDR3 length is 15 residues. CDR1 is MNHEY, CDR2 SVGAGI, per germline. V shed 5 bases, J shed 1 base, and the junction held 6 bases outside the gene matches. The CDR3 here is CASSLISGGSYEQYF. CDR3 bases: TGTGCCAGCAGTCTTATAAGCGGGGGGTCCTACGAGCAGTACTTC.

The rearrangement uses TRBV2 and TRBJ1-5; 8 positions agree with TRBD1. Germline V gives CDR1 SNHLY, CDR2 FYNNEI. The CDR3 consists of 15 residues. The junction had 2 bases not matched to a gene; V was cut back by 2 bases and J by 2 bases. The CDR3 DNA is TGTGCCAGCAGTGAAACGGACAGGGGCAATCAGCCCCAGCATTTT. It specifies CASSETDRGNQPQHF.

J is TRBJ2-1 and V is TRBV4-3, with D unresolved. Germline V gene lookup returns CDR1 LGHNA and CDR2 YSLEER. There are 13 residues in the CDR3. Trimming removed 3 bases at V and 6 bases at J, with 9 bases between. CDR3 in amino acids: CASSQSLFNEQFF. In nucleotides, the CDR3 is TGCGCCAGCAGCCAGAGCCTCTTCAATGAGCAGTTCTTC.

This clone was found once. V gene TRBV7-9 combines with J gene TRBJ2-4; TRBD2 aligns across 8 bases. Losses at the gene ends were 5 bases for V and 0 bases for J; bases not matched to a gene: 3. Germline CDR1 and CDR2: SEHNR and FQNEAQ (reference sequence). There are 15 residues in the CDR3. CDR3 sequence (DNA): TGTGCCAGCAGCCCCGGGGGGGGAGCCAAAAACATTCAGTACTTC. This translates into CASSPGGGAKNIQYF.

This clone was detected only once. The V gene is TRBV6-6, the J gene TRBJ1-2; no clear D gene. The CDR3 covers 12 residues. V lost 0 bases and J lost 5, with 4 bases in between. Germline V gene data show CDR1 as MNHNY and CDR2 as SVGAGI (reference sequence). The CDR3: CASSYSEYGYTF. The CDR3 DNA follows: TGTGCCAGCAGTTACTCAGAGTATGGCTACACCTTC.

The chain links TRBV5-4 to TRBJ2-5, with TRBD1 as a possible D gene (6 bases). The J call is uncertain, as TRBJ2-7 better fits the DNA end. Germline V gene lookup returns CDR1 SGHNT and CDR2 YYREEE (reference sequence). This CDR3 has 14 residues. As DNA, the CDR3 is TGTGCCAGCAGCGTATCACAGGGAGCCTACGAGCAGTACTTC. Protein sequence: CASSVSQGAYEQYF.

The chain couples TRBV5-5 to TRBJ2-7; D is uncertain. V was pared by 5 bases and J by 0 bases, with 9 bases between. The CDR3 consists of 13 residues. Looked up from germline, CDR1 is SGHKS and CDR2 is YYEKEE (reference sequence). The CDR3 region has the DNA TGTGCCAGCAGTACATACAGCTCCTACGAGCAGTACTTC. Translation: CASSTYSSYEQYF.

V gene TRBV20-1 combines with J gene TRBJ1-1, with D uncertain. The CDR3 is 11 amino acids. Germline lookup yields CDR1 DFQATT and CDR2 SNEGSKA (reference sequence). V lost 3 bases, J lost 3 bases, and 5 bases lay in between. The CDR3 loop is CSASAYTEAFF. The CDR3, as DNA: TGCAGTGCTAGTGCGTACACTGAAGCTTTCTTT.

This chain uses TRBV18 with TRBJ1-4; 11 bases are shared with TRBD1. Germline CDR1 and CDR2: KGHSH and LQKENI. The V segment lost 5 bases and the J segment 7 bases; nucleotides outside the gene matches: 6. The CDR3 is made up of 15 amino acids. The DNA of the CDR3 is TGTGCCAGCTCAGCGACCGGGACAGGGGGTGAAAAACTGTTTTTT. Protein sequence: CASSATGTGGEKLFF. The full variable domain, in which reference TRBV18 and TRBJ1-4 provide the parts outside the CDR3, is NAGVMQNPRHLVRRRGQEARLRCSPMKGHSHVYWYRQLPEEGLKFMVYLQKENIIDESGMPKERFSAEFPKEGPSILRIQQVVRGDSAAYFCASSATGTGGEKLFFGSGTQLSVL.

CDR3 sequence (DNA): TGTGCCAGCAGCTTAGCGCTGGGACTAGCGGGGGCCCATGAGCAGTTCTTC. It is translated as CASSLALGLAGAHEQFF. This sequence joins TRBV7-2 and TRBJ2-1; 14 nucleotides agree with TRBD2. Germline CDR1 is SGHTA and CDR2 is FQGNSA. With V trimmed by 0 bases and J by 8 bases, 6 bases remained unmatched. The CDR3 spans 17 residues. Drawing the rest from reference TRBV7-2 and TRBJ2-1, the complete variable domain is GAGVSQSPSNKVTEKGKDVELRCDPISGHTALYWYRQSLGQGLEFLIYFQGNSAPDKSGLPSDRFSAERTGGSVSTLTIQRTQQEDSAVYLCASSLALGLAGAHEQFFGPGTRLTVL.

The chain links TRBV5-4 to TRBJ1-6; 7 bases are shared with TRBD1. CDR1 SGHNT and CDR2 YYREEE come from the germline V gene (reference sequence). This CDR3 region has 14 residues. With 6 bases clipped from V and 7 bases from J, the junction kept 7 bases outside the gene matches. The CDR3 bases are TGTGCCAGCACCCTGGAGGGGGCCAATTCACCCCTCCACTTT. Protein: CASTLEGANSPLHF.

The chain is built from TRBV7-2 and TRBJ1-4, with TRBD1 as a possible D gene (6 bases). The germline V gene encodes CDR1 SGHTA and CDR2 FQGNSA. The CDR3 is made up of 15 amino acids. The ends were cut back, 6 bases at V and 4 bases at J, with 15 bases in the middle. The CDR3 sequence: CASSPDGGSNEKLFF. For the CDR3, the DNA is TGTGCCAGCAGTCCTGATGGGGGCAGTAATGAAAAACTGTTTTTT. Full variable domain (missing parts from reference TRBV7-2 and TRBJ1-4): GAGVSQSPSNKVTEKGKDVELRCDPISGHTALYWYRQSLGQGLEFLIYFQGNSAPDKSGLPSDRFSAERTGGSVSTLTIQRTQQEDSAVYLCASSPDGGSNEKLFFGSGTQLSVL.

The rearrangement links TRBV6-5 to TRBJ2-7; D gene unclear. Germline V gene lookup returns CDR1 MNHEY and CDR2 SVGAGI. V was clipped by 0 bases and J by 2 bases, with 8 bases between them. The CDR3 has 14 residues. The CDR3 here is CASSYSAGTYEQYF. CDR3 DNA sequence: TGTGCCAGCAGTTACTCCGCAGGCACCTACGAGCAGTACTTC.

The chain couples TRBV7-2 to TRBJ2-6; no reliable D call. The CDR3 length is 11 residues. Germline V gene data show CDR1 as SGHTA and CDR2 as FQGNSA. Trimming cost V 5 bases and J 9 bases, with 5 bases left between them. CDR3 sequence (DNA): TGTGCCAGCAGCCCCCACAACGTCCTGACTTTC. Its protein product is CASSPHNVLTF.

This chain uses TRBV5-1 with TRBJ1-2; D is undetermined. CDR1 is SGHRS and CDR2 is YFSETQ in the germline V gene. The CDR3 has 14 amino acids. Trimming cost V 4 bases and J 0 bases, with 10 bases left between them. As DNA, the CDR3 is TGCGCCAGCAGCATGGACGGTCCTAACTATGGCTACACCTTC. Encoded protein: CASSMDGPNYGYTF.

This chain connects TRBV7-2 to TRBJ2-1; TRBD1 agrees at 9 bases. Germline values: CDR1 SGHTA, CDR2 FQGNSA. The CDR3 length is 11 residues. The V and J ends lost 5 bases and 13 bases, in that order; junction bases with no gene match: 3. The CDR3 DNA follows: TGTGCCAGCAGCCCGGGACAGGGTCAGTTCTTC. Its protein is CASSPGQGQFF.

This clone was counted a single time. The chain uses TRBV19 and TRBJ2-2, with D perhaps TRBD1 (5 bases). Germline-derived CDR1 and CDR2 are LNHDA and SQIVND (reference sequence). Trimming shortened V by 5 bases and J by 7 bases, and 14 bases separated the two germline ends. The CDR3 length is 14 residues. The CDR3, as DNA: TGTGCCAGTAGTCCGCTCCTGGGGCTCGGGGAGCTGTTTTTT. Protein sequence: CASSPLLGLGELFF.

The chain joins TRBV18 to TRBJ1-1; no reliable D call. Trimming left V 2 bases short and J 0 bases short, with 7 bases between. Germline V gene lookup returns CDR1 KGHSH and CDR2 LQKENI. The CDR3 runs 14 residues. Here the CDR3 DNA reads TGTGCCAGCTCACCAGGTCAGATGAACACTGAAGCTTTCTTT. Translating it yields CASSPGQMNTEAFF.